This passage covers 27 T cell receptor delta chains from one sample sequenced in a study of delta chains in infants with herpesvirus infections. TCR cDNA was made from PBMC RNA with gamma- and delta-chain-specific primers. With CATT, TCRdb re-called clones from the RT-PCR reads. The table records more than 400 delta-chain clones, roughly 15% of them present only once. The sequencing used peripheral blood, collected at time point 1 of longitudinal follow-up. The receptors shown here come from a human donor who was a Ugandan infant, either HIV-exposed or HIV-unexposed (not recorded which).

The sample holds a few counts of this clone. This likely came from a read error, as a far larger clone is one base away. The sample has other DNA sequences that encode this CDR3 too. This rearrangement joins TRDV2 to TRDJ1; 8 nucleotides agree with TRDD3. This CDR3 spans 15 amino acids. Germline-derived CDR1 and CDR2 are GEAIGNYY and EKD. The chain's CDR3 is CACDTGYAATDKLIF. The CDR3 DNA reads as TGTGCGTGTGACACGGGATACGCTGCGACCGATAAACTCATCTTT.

A word on this clone: It differs at one base from a far larger clone, so likely a read error. The V and J genes are TRDV2 and TRDJ3; TRDD3 aligns across 9 bases. Germline CDR1 and CDR2: GEAIGNYY and EKD. The length of the CDR3 is 16 residues. The CDR3 DNA follows: TGTGCCTTTGACTGGGGGAGCTCCTGGGACACCCGACAGATGTTTTTC. Its translation is CAFDWGSSWDTRQMFF.

About this clone itself: With a far larger clone one base away, a read error is the likely cause. Other DNA sequences in this sample translate to the same CDR3. The chain employs TRDV1 and TRDJ1; 7 bases agree with TRDD3. The J gene, missing from TCRdb, was assigned here through DNA to germline matching. This CDR3 has 20 residues. Germline assignment: CDR1 TSWWSYY and CDR2 QGS. The CDR3 DNA follows: TGTGCCCTTGGGGGCTCCCTGTACTGGGGACCTTTGGCGAGCACCGATAAACTCATCTTT. Residues: CALGGSLYWGPLASTDKLIF.

Points on this clone: This likely traces to a read error, being one base from a far larger clone. Other DNA sequences in the sample encode the same CDR3. CDR3: CALGSPGSYEYWGIRTDKLIF. CDR3 DNA sequence: TGTGCCCTTGGGTCCCCAGGCTCCTACGAGTACTGGGGGATACGCACCGATAAACTCATCTTT. The chain is built from TRDV1 and TRDJ1; 13 positions agree with TRDD3. Per the germline V gene, CDR1 is TSWWSYY and CDR2 is QGS. The CDR3 runs to 21 residues.

The chain couples TRDV1 to TRDJ1; tentatively, D is TRDD3 (10 bases). The CDR3 loop spans 25 amino acids. Trimming stripped 3 bases from V and 0 bases from J, with 41 bases between. The germline V gene encodes CDR1 TSWWSYY and CDR2 QGS. CDR3 protein: CALGDPTFLRCRYWGIEGNTDKLIF. CDR3 sequence (DNA): TGTGCTCTTGGGGACCCTACCTTCCTACGATGTAGGTACTGGGGGATCGAAGGAAACACCGATAAACTCATCTTT.

With respect to this clone: A far larger clone is only one base removed, so a read error is likely. This CDR3 is CACDTGYDATDKLIF. The CDR3 DNA is TGTGCCTGTGACACGGGATACGATGCGACCGATAAACTCATCTTT. This chain joins TRDV2 and TRDJ1; 8 bases fit TRDD3. CDR1 is GEAIGNYY, CDR2 EKD, per germline. The CDR3 has 15 amino acids. Germline trimming cut 1 base from V and 2 bases from J; bases unmatched to any gene: 5.

This clone came up a few times. A far larger clone is a single base away, which makes a read error likely. Other DNA sequences in the sample encode the same CDR3. The CDR3 DNA follows: TGTGCCTGTGACAGACCCGGGGGACCCCGCTGGGACACCCGACAGATGTTTTTC. Residues: CACDRPGGPRWDTRQMFF. This chain connects TRDV2 to TRDJ3, with D possibly TRDD3 on 6 matching bases. The CDR3 length is 18 residues. Germline V gives CDR1 GEAIGNYY, CDR2 EKD. The V end lost 2 bases, the J end lost 3 bases, and 16 bases lay between the germline ends.

Relative to its sample, this clone is large. The same CDR3 can be traced to other DNA sequences in this sample. The rearrangement uses TRDV1 and TRDJ1; 7 bases are shared with TRDD2. The germline CDR1 and CDR2 sequences are TSWWSYY and QGS. The junction had 23 bases not matched to a gene; V was cut back by 1 base and J by 0 bases. CDR3 length: 22 amino acids. In DNA form, the CDR3 reads TGTGCTCTTGGGGAACCCCCTTTCCTACCTCGCGAACTCGCCCGGTACACCGATAAACTCATCTTT. This gives the protein CALGEPPFLPRELARYTDKLIF.

In this sample, this clone turned up once. The protein TCRdb lists belongs to a much larger clone and differs from this DNA's translation at residue 8, which points to a read error; the protein shown is made from the DNA. V gene TRDV2 combines with J gene TRDJ3, with 7 bases lining up with TRDD3. Here the J gene came from matching the DNA to germline, since TCRdb omits it. CDR1 GEAIGNYY and CDR2 EKD come from the germline V gene. This CDR3 region has 17 residues. Losses at the gene ends were 2 bases for V and 1 base for J; bases not matched to a gene: 4. This CDR3 is CACDSTGESWDTRQMFF. Here the CDR3 DNA reads TGTGCCTGTGACAGTACTGGGGAATCCTGGGACACCCGACAGATGTTTTTC.

Within the sample, this clone is large (0.1 to 1%). The chain combines TRDV1 with TRDJ2; 10 bases line up with TRDD3. This CDR3 is built from 16 residues. Germline assignment: CDR1 TSWWSYY and CDR2 QGS. With V trimmed by 9 bases and J by 2 bases, 9 bases remained unmatched. The CDR3 nucleotides read TGTGCTCTGGGCTACGGGGGATACGCCTTGACAGCACAACTCTTCTTT. Translation: CALGYGGYALTAQLFF.

Notes on this clone: With a far larger clone one base away, a read error is the likely cause. In DNA form, the CDR3 reads TGTGCTCTTGGGGGCTCCCTGTACTGGGGACCTTTGGCGAGCACCGAGAAACTCATCTTT. Its translation is CALGGSLYWGPLASTEKLIF. The chain has TRDV1 and TRDJ1; 7 nucleotides align to TRDD3. Because TCRdb records no J gene, it was assigned here through a match of the DNA to germline. CDR1 and CDR2 (germline): TSWWSYY, QGS. CDR3 length: 20 residues.

Notes on this clone: This likely reflects a read error, since a far larger clone is one base away. V and J are TRDV1 and TRDJ1, with 9 positions matching TRDD3. V dropped 5 bases and J dropped 2; count of bases not matched to a gene: 24. Germline CDR1 is TSWWSYY and CDR2 is QGS. CDR3 length: 21 residues. This chain's CDR3 is CALGIPACPPYWGTLTDKLIF. The CDR3 coding sequence is TGTGCTCTTGGGATTCCCGCCTGCCCTCCTTACTGGGGGACCCTTACCGATAAACTCATCTTT.

In the case of this clone: A read error is likely here: a far larger clone is one base away. J is TRDJ1 and V is TRAV29/DV5; D gene uncertain. CDR1 and CDR2 from the germline V gene are NSMFDY and ISSIKDK. V lost 4 bases and J 3 bases, leaving 25 bases between the germline ends. This CDR3 region has 17 residues. Here the CDR3 reads CAAGGRKTGPGPDKLIF. CDR3 DNA: TGTGCAGCAGGCGGCCGGAAAACCGGCCCCGGGCCCGATAAACTCATCTTT.

This clone was seen more than once but under ten times. It differs at one base from a far larger clone, so likely a read error. This CDR3 is also generated by other DNA sequences in the sample. This chain connects TRAV29/DV5 to TRDJ1; D is unresolved. This CDR3 is 17 amino acids long. Germline values: CDR1 NSMFDY, CDR2 ISSIKDK. CDR3 amino acids: CAASGRKTGPGPDKLIF. CDR3 DNA: TGTGCCGCAAGCGGCCGGAAAACCGGCCCCGGGCCCGATAAACTCATCTTT. Supplemented by reference TRAV29/DV5 and TRDJ1, the full variable domain reads DQQVKQNSPSLSVQEGRISILNCDYTNSMFDYFLWYKKYPAEGPTFLISISSIKDKNEDGRFTVFLNKSAKHLSLHIVPSQPGDSAVYFCAASGRKTGPGPDKLIFGKGTRVTVEP.

With respect to this clone: With a far larger clone one base away, a read error is the likely cause. This sequence joins TRAV29/DV5 and TRDJ1; D not resolved. The CDR3 loop spans 17 amino acids. Germline-derived CDR1 and CDR2 are NSMFDY and ISSIKDK. V lost 0 bases and J lost 3, with 21 bases in between. CDR3 amino acids: CAASGQKTGPGPDKLIF. CDR3 sequence (DNA): TGTGCAGCAAGCGGCCAGAAAACCGGCCCCGGGCCCGATAAACTCATCTTT.

Only a few counts were recorded for this clone. A far larger clone is off by one base, so a read error is likely. The chain combines TRDV2 with TRDJ3, with 8 bases fitting TRDD3. The CDR3 is 18 residues long. Germline lookup yields CDR1 GEAIGNYY and CDR2 EKD. In nucleotides, the CDR3 is TGTGCCTGTGACAGACCTGGGGGACCCCGCTGGGACGCCCGACAGATGTTTTTC. This gives the protein CACDRPGGPRWDARQMFF.

Of note for this clone: It differs at one base from a far larger clone, so likely a read error. The sample contains more than one DNA sequence encoding this CDR3. The chain uses TRDV1 and TRDJ1, with a weak D call TRDD3 (5 bases). Germline V gene lookup returns CDR1 TSWWSYY and CDR2 QGS. This CDR3 spans 16 amino acids. Written as DNA, the CDR3 is TGTGCTCTTGGGGAGCTACTGGACTCGTACACCGACAAACTCATCTTT. Translated: CALGELLDSYTDKLIF.

Concerning this clone itself: A far larger clone differs by one base, so this is likely a read error. Within the sample, other DNA sequences also encode this same CDR3. The chain has TRDV1 and TRDJ1; maybe TRDD2 (9 bases). The CDR3 spans 26 residues. CDR1 TSWWSYY and CDR2 QGS come from the germline V gene. The CDR3 is CALGEPTTSKDTFLLILGDKADKLIF. The CDR3 DNA reads TGTGCTCTGGGGGAACCGACAACCTCCAAAGATACCTTCCTACTTATCCTGGGGGACAAGGCCGATAAACTCATCTTT.

The sample holds a few counts of this clone. A far larger clone is a single base away, which makes a read error likely. In the same sample, other DNA sequences code for this CDR3. The rearrangement joins TRDV1 to TRDJ1; TRDD2 matches 7 bases. J was trimmed by 0 bases and V by 1 base; bases with no gene match: 23. The CDR3 has 22 residues. In germline, CDR1 is TSWWSYY, CDR2 QGS. The CDR3 protein is CALGEPPFLPRELARYTDKLIF. CDR3 DNA: TGTGCTCTTGGGGAACCCCCTTTCCTACCCCGCGAACTCGCCCGGTACACCGATAAACTCATCTTT.

This clone is large. The chain joins TRDV1 to TRDJ3; 7 nucleotides agree with TRDD2. Trimming took 0 bases from V and 3 from J; bases not matched to a gene: 20. There are 23 residues in the CDR3. Looked up from germline, CDR1 is TSWWSYY and CDR2 is QGS. The CDR3 is CALGELTSSGPSFYFWDTRQMFF. CDR3 sequence (DNA): TGTGCTCTTGGGGAACTAACATCCTCCGGGCCTTCCTTCTATTTCTGGGACACCCGACAGATGTTTTTC.

A few counts support this clone. A far bigger clonotype differs at one base, so this is likely a read error. This chain joins TRDV1 and TRDJ1; perhaps TRDD2 as D (6 bases). The germline gives CDR1 TSWWSYY, CDR2 QGS. CDR3 size: 17 residues. V lost 1 base and J lost 6, with 21 bases in between. The chain's CDR3 is CALGERAPTPGYHKLIF. The CDR3 DNA reads as TGTGCTCTTGGGGAACGGGCTCCTACGCCTGGTTACCATAAACTCATCTTT.

This clone was found a few times. A far larger clone differs by one base, so this is likely a read error. The chain uses TRDV1 and TRDJ1; perhaps TRDD3 as D (5 bases). This CDR3 contains 16 residues. Germline assignment: CDR1 TSWWSYY and CDR2 QGS. Trimming shortened V by 3 bases and J by 0 bases, and 14 bases separated the two germline ends. CDR3 DNA sequence: TGTGCTCTTGGGGAGCTACTGGACTTGTACACCGATAAACTCATCTTT. This sequence encodes CALGELLDLYTDKLIF.

As for this clone: A read error likely explains why the TCRdb protein, taken from a much larger clone, differs from this DNA's translation at residue 9; the protein shown is translated from the DNA. The rearrangement joins TRDV2 to TRDJ3; 7 nucleotides agree with TRDD3. Here the J gene came from matching the DNA to germline, since TCRdb omits it. Germline V gene sequence: CDR1 GEAIGNYY, CDR2 EKD. Trimming cost V 3 bases and J 0 bases; bases outside gene matches: 7. The CDR3 has 18 residues. This chain's CDR3 is CACDGWLGGSWDTRQMFF. DNA of the CDR3: TGTGCCTGTGACGGATGGCTGGGGGGCTCCTGGGACACCCGACAGATGTTTTTC.

As regards this clone: A read error is the likely source, as a far larger clone sits one nucleotide away. The chain joins TRAV29/DV5 to TRDJ1; D gene uncertain. This CDR3 has 17 residues. Germline CDR1 is NSMFDY and CDR2 is ISSIKDK. V lost 0 bases, J lost 3 bases, and 21 bases lay in between. CDR3 region: CAASGRKTGPRPDKLIF. Here the CDR3 DNA reads TGTGCAGCAAGCGGCCGGAAAACCGGCCCCAGGCCCGATAAACTCATCTTT.

Regarding this clone: Only one base separates this from a far larger clonotype, so it likely reflects a read error. CDR3 loop: CAASGRKTGLGPDKLIF. The CDR3 coding sequence is TGTGCAGCAAGCGGCCGGAAAACCGGCCTCGGGCCCGATAAACTCATCTTT. V is TRAV29/DV5 and J is TRDJ1; D is unclear. Deletions cut 0 bases from V and 3 bases from J, with 21 bases between. CDR3 size: 17 residues. Germline CDR1 NSMFDY, CDR2 ISSIKDK.

As to this clone: A far larger clone is only one base removed, so a read error is likely. The chain links TRDV1 to TRDJ1, with TRDD3 as a possible D gene (5 bases). The CDR3 is made up of 16 amino acids. Per the germline V gene, CDR1 is TSWWSYY and CDR2 is QGS. The CDR3 nucleotides are TGTGCTCTTGGGGAGCTACTGGACTCGTACACCGATAAATTCATCTTT. This gives the protein CALGELLDSYTDKFIF.

By sample share, this clone is hyperexpanded. Different DNA sequences within this sample yield the same CDR3. This chain uses TRDV1 with TRDJ1; 10 bases line up with TRDD3. V was pared by 2 bases and J by 0 bases, with 27 bases of the junction left unmatched. Germline loops: CDR1 TSWWSYY, CDR2 QGS. This CDR3 contains 24 residues. CDR3 nucleotide sequence: TGTGCTCTTGGGGAAGGTTTCTTCCTACTATGTGGGGGGATACGCGGGAAGTACACCGATAAACTCATCTTT. Its protein is CALGEGFFLLCGGIRGKYTDKLIF.